Listed below are T cell receptor beta chains from one sample, sequenced in a study of technical replicates of blood from a few donors. Data came from immunoSEQ multiplex PCR; TCRdb stores just in-frame clones and leaves some out. The profile shows some 62,000 clones, approximately 89% of them singletons. Sequencing input: PBMCs. These TCRs come from a human donor in good health. Some clones in this sample may be carry-over from other donors' samples. Each CDR3 is given without its conserved first and last residue. Each record gives: V gene, D gene, J gene, CDR3 protein. A D gene is named only where the DNA matches it firmly.

>TRBV6-5|.|TRBJ2-6
ASSYDTGANVLT
>TRBV18|TRBD1|TRBJ2-7
ASSPGTGINEQY
>TRBV4-2|.|TRBJ2-1
ASSPGDSSGRNEQF
>TRBV4-2|.|TRBJ1-4
AGSQEIRVGAPFEKLF
>TRBV4-1|.|TRBJ2-7
ASSPTGFYHEQY
>TRBV5-1|.|TRBJ2-3
ASASRPEADTQY
>TRBV5-1|TRBD1|TRBJ2-1
ASSAGTGAHYNEQF
>TRBV4-3|TRBD1|TRBJ1-6
ASSQDRTGGSPLH
>TRBV7-7|.|TRBJ2-3
ASSPGARSSLDTQY
>TRBV19|TRBD1|TRBJ2-5
ASSIDQTGDQETQY
>TRBV7-2|TRBD1|TRBJ2-3
ASSLGTGDRVVGTQY
>TRBV2|.|TRBJ1-6
ASRLELYNSPLH